The 20 T cell receptor beta chains reported below all come from one sample, sequenced in a study of T cell responses to AZD1222 COVID-19 vaccine. Data came from immunoSEQ multiplex PCR; TCRdb stores just in-frame clones and leaves some out. The table records 200,000 or so clones, around 93% of them present only once. This sample comprised peripheral blood, obtained on day 0 of AZD1222 vaccination. The receptors originated from an adult in good health.

The rearrangement links TRBV27 to TRBJ2-1, with D possibly matching TRBD2 (7 bases). V dropped 4 bases and J dropped 2 bases, with 12 bases sitting between them. The CDR3 loop spans 15 amino acids. Per germline, CDR1 MNHEY and CDR2 SMNVEV (reference sequence). As DNA, the CDR3 is TGTGCCAGCAGTTCCTGGGGGGGCGCCTACAATGAGCAGTTCTTC. Its translation: CASSSWGGAYNEQFF.

This chain joins TRBV11-2 and TRBJ2-7; TRBD2 aligns across 7 bases. The CDR3 consists of 15 residues. Losses at the gene ends were 5 bases for V and 3 bases for J; bases not matched to a gene: 10. CDR1 is SGHAT, CDR2 FQNNGV, per germline. The DNA of the CDR3 is TGTGCCAGCAGCCGAGGCGGGAGTCTAGGCTACGAGCAGTACTTC. This gives the protein CASSRGGSLGYEQYF.

The V gene is TRBV2, the J gene TRBJ1-5; 10 nucleotides line up with TRBD1. CDR3 length: 16 amino acids. Germline trimming cut 6 bases from V and 6 bases from J; bases unmatched to any gene: 11. CDR1 is SNHLY and CDR2 is FYNNEI in the germline V gene. In DNA, the CDR3 is TGTGCCAGCAGATCCCATCGGACAGGGGGAAGTCAGCCCCAGCATTTT. Protein: CASRSHRTGGSQPQHF.

The chain employs TRBV11-1 and TRBJ2-4; TRBD1 is a possible D gene (5 bases). CDR3 size: 14 residues. V shed 2 bases and J shed 8 bases, with 13 bases lying between them. CDR1 is SGHAT and CDR2 is FQDESV in the germline V gene (reference sequence). The CDR3 DNA follows: TGTGCCAGCAGCTTACTCGCCAGGGAACACATTCAGTACTTC. Translation gives CASSLLAREHIQYF.

The V and J genes are TRBV14 and TRBJ1-6; D may be TRBD1 (5 bases). This CDR3 is 13 amino acids long. Germline V CDR1 and CDR2: SGHDN, FVKESK. V gave up 4 bases and J gave up 7 bases, with 8 bases separating them. The CDR3 sequence: CASSPTENSPLHF. The CDR3 coding sequence is TGTGCCAGCAGCCCGACAGAAAATTCACCCCTCCACTTT.

The genes are TRBV29-1 and TRBJ2-7; TRBD2 aligns across 12 bases. Germline CDR1 is SQVTM and CDR2 is ANQGSEA. The length of the CDR3 is 13 residues. V shed 7 bases and J 3 bases; nucleotides not matched to a gene: 4. In nucleotides, the CDR3 is TGCAGCGCCAGGACTAGCGGGATCTACGAGCAGTACTTC. Protein sequence: CSARTSGIYEQYF.

V and J are TRBV6-5 and TRBJ2-3; 10 nucleotides align to TRBD2. The CDR3 spans 14 residues. Germline CDR1 is MNHEY and CDR2 is SVGAGI. V trimming: 7 bases; J trimming: 5 bases; junction bases outside the gene matches: 6. The CDR3 protein is CASISSGRIDTQYF. The CDR3 bases are TGTGCCAGCATCTCTAGCGGGAGAATAGATACGCAGTATTTT.

CDR3 residues: CASSSGLAGRRYNEQFF. The CDR3 coding sequence is TGTGCCAGCAGTTCCGGACTAGCGGGCCGACGCTACAATGAGCAGTTCTTC. The chain uses TRBV27 and TRBJ2-1; 11 bases map to TRBD2. The CDR3 length is 17 residues. V dropped 4 bases and J dropped 3; count of bases not matched to a gene: 8. Germline V gene lookup returns CDR1 MNHEY and CDR2 SMNVEV (reference sequence).

This clone was picked up a small number of times. The chain uses TRBV27 and TRBJ1-6; a possible D gene is TRBD1 (6 bases). Looked up from germline, CDR1 is MNHEY and CDR2 is SMNVEV (reference sequence). This CDR3 is 14 amino acids long. The V end lost 5 bases, the J end lost 10 bases, and 15 bases lay between the germline ends. In nucleotides, the CDR3 is TGTGCCAGCAGTACTTTAGGGGGTAACTCACCCCTCCACTTT. This sequence encodes CASSTLGGNSPLHF.

V usage is TRBV10-2 and J usage is TRBJ2-7; TRBD2 agrees at 8 bases. Germline CDR1 and CDR2: WSHSY and SAAADI. The V segment lost 5 bases and the J segment 3 bases; nucleotides outside the gene matches: 9. The CDR3 loop spans 15 amino acids. Here the CDR3 reads CASSFSGRRDYEQYF. CDR3 sequence (DNA): TGCGCCAGCAGTTTCAGCGGGAGAAGGGACTACGAGCAGTACTTC.

This clone was found once. CDR3 sequence reads: CASSLAYLYEQYF. The DNA of the CDR3 is TGTGCCAGCAGCTTGGCTTACTTATACGAGCAGTACTTC. The V gene is TRBV5-6, the J gene TRBJ2-7; D call uncertain. Germline V lookup: CDR1 SGHDT, CDR2 YYEEEE. The ends were cut back, 0 bases at V and 4 bases at J, with 8 bases in the middle. The CDR3 covers 13 residues.

CDR3 protein: CAISGGRGLTDTQYF. In nucleotides, the CDR3 is TGTGCCATCAGTGGGGGCAGGGGTTTGACAGATACGCAGTATTTT. V and J are TRBV10-3 and TRBJ2-3; TRBD1 might be the D (6 bases). Germline V gives CDR1 ENHRY, CDR2 SYGVKD. V was shortened by 4 bases and J by 3 bases, with 14 bases between the two germline ends. This CDR3 spans 15 amino acids.

This rearrangement joins TRBV9 to TRBJ2-2; 11 bases fit TRBD2. The CDR3 totals 15 residues. In germline, CDR1 is SGDLS, CDR2 YYNGEE. The junction had 4 bases not matched to a gene; V was cut back by 5 bases and J by 4 bases. CDR3 in DNA: TGTGCCAGCAGTACTAGCGGGAGTGGCACCGGGGAGCTGTTTTTT. Translated, it gives CASSTSGSGTGELFF.

The chain uses TRBV5-1 and TRBJ2-1, with 9 bases lining up with TRBD1. Germline CDR1 is SGHRS and CDR2 is YFSETQ. Trimming took 5 bases from V and 5 from J; bases not matched to a gene: 8. This CDR3 region has 15 residues. CDR3 coding DNA: TGCGCCAGCAGATACGGGACAGGGTCCCACAATGAGCAGTTCTTC. It is translated as CASRYGTGSHNEQFF.

The CDR3 DNA sequence: TGCGCCAGCAGCCAAGTGGGCAGGGGCGCCGACGAGCAGTACTTC. The encoded protein is CASSQVGRGADEQYF. The chain carries TRBV4-1 and TRBJ2-7; possibly TRBD1 for D (6 bases). Germline loops: CDR1 MGHRA, CDR2 YSYEKL. The V end lost 1 base, the J end lost 5 bases, and 15 bases lay between the germline ends. CDR3 length: 15 amino acids.

The V gene is TRBV5-1, the J gene TRBJ2-7; D gene uncertain. Per germline, CDR1 SGHRS and CDR2 YFSETQ. Trimming left V 1 base short and J 0 bases short, with 14 bases between. CDR3 length equals 16 residues. CDR3 amino acids: CASSLKAGQASYEQYF. The CDR3 coding sequence is TGCGCCAGCAGCTTGAAGGCCGGGCAGGCCTCCTACGAGCAGTACTTC.

The chain is built from TRBV11-1 and TRBJ2-3; 7 nucleotides match TRBD2. Germline V gives CDR1 SGHAT, CDR2 FQDESV (reference sequence). V lost 5 bases and J lost 6; bases outside the gene matches: 8. This CDR3 comprises 14 residues. The CDR3 coding sequence is TGTGCCAGCAGCCGGCAGCGGGATACGGATACGCAGTATTTT. This sequence encodes CASSRQRDTDTQYF.

The chain uses TRBV5-5 and TRBJ1-2; D ambiguous. Germline V CDR1 and CDR2: SGHKS, YYEKEE (reference sequence). The CDR3 is 13 amino acids. The V gene lost 5 bases and the J gene lost 3 bases, with 11 bases spanning the gap. The chain's CDR3 is CASRGPGDYGYTF. The CDR3 nucleotides read TGTGCCAGCAGGGGTCCCGGGGACTATGGCTACACCTTC. Supplemented by reference TRBV5-5 and TRBJ1-2, the full variable domain reads DAGVTQSPTHLIKTRGQQVTLRCSPISGHKSVSWYQQVLGQGPQFIFQYYEKEERGRGNFPDRFSARQFPNYSSELNVNALLLGDSALYLCASRGPGDYGYTFGSGTRLTVV.

Only a few counts were recorded for this clone. V is TRBV4-1 and J is TRBJ2-7; 8 nucleotides line up with TRBD2. Trimming cost V 0 bases and J 6 bases; bases outside gene matches: 10. The CDR3 runs to 16 residues. CDR1 is MGHRA, CDR2 YSYEKL, per germline. The CDR3 region is CASSQDLHSGASEQYF. The CDR3 DNA sequence: TGCGCCAGCAGCCAAGATCTCCATAGCGGGGCAAGCGAGCAGTACTTC.

As for this clone: At the DNA level, this CDR3 is encoded by other sequences in the same sample as well. The gene calls are TRBV29-1 and TRBJ1-1; D gene unclear. V lost 4 bases and J lost 0, with 9 bases in between. The germline CDR1 and CDR2 sequences are SQVTM and ANQGSEA. The CDR3 sequence is 13 residues long. The CDR3 reads CSVVGRLNTEAFF. As DNA, the CDR3 is TGCAGCGTTGTTGGCAGGCTGAACACTGAAGCTTTCTTT.